Shown below are 5 T cell receptor beta chains from a single sample sequenced in a study of blood T cell repertoires in COVID-19. Here immunoSEQ multiplex PCR was the method, and the copy in TCRdb shows in-frame clones only, minus some. The data contain some 130,000 clones, about three quarters of them seen just once; the ten biggest clones take up around 13%. Material for sequencing was peripheral blood. These receptors all stem from an elderly man with acute or convalescent COVID-19.

This rearrangement joins TRBV28 to TRBJ2-5; TRBD1 matches 9 bases. The V segment lost 5 bases and the J segment 5 bases; nucleotides outside the gene matches: 12. The germline V gene encodes CDR1 MDHEN and CDR2 SYDVKM. CDR3 length: 16 residues. CDR3 region: CASSRPGQGISETQYF. In DNA, the CDR3 is TGTGCCAGCAGTAGACCGGGACAGGGAATTTCGGAGACCCAGTACTTC.

The chain carries TRBV18 and TRBJ2-3, with D unclear. Germline CDR1 reads KGHSH; CDR2 reads LQKENI. CDR3 length equals 12 residues. V was clipped by 3 bases and J by 6 bases, with 7 bases between them. As DNA, the CDR3 is TGTGCCAGCTCACCTTCAGTGGATACGCAGTATTTT. Amino acids: CASSPSVDTQYF.

In its sample, this clone was seen once. The chain couples TRBV9 to TRBJ2-5; no firm D call. The V and J ends lost 1 base and 1 base respectively, with 8 bases between them. Germline V gene sequence: CDR1 SGDLS, CDR2 YYNGEE. The CDR3 runs to 14 residues. The CDR3 nucleotides are TGTGCCAGCAGCGTAAATCCGGTCCAAGAGACCCAGTACTTC. Translated, it gives CASSVNPVQETQYF.

This clone was counted many times. The genes are TRBV6-5 and TRBJ2-5; D remains ambiguous. The length of the CDR3 is 15 residues. Trimming stripped 0 bases from V and 1 base from J, with 9 bases between. Germline CDR1 is MNHEY and CDR2 is SVGAGI. The CDR3 DNA follows: TGTGCCAGCAGTTACTCGTCACATCTCCAAGAGACCCAGTACTTC. Encoded protein: CASSYSSHLQETQYF.

The chain employs TRBV30 and TRBJ2-7, with 8 positions matching TRBD1. Trimming removed 0 bases from V and 2 bases from J; junction bases left unmatched: 6. The CDR3 has 15 amino acids. Germline loops: CDR1 GTSNPN, CDR2 SVGIG (reference sequence). The chain's CDR3 is CAWSVWGTGTYEQYF. For the CDR3, the DNA is TGTGCCTGGAGTGTATGGGGGACAGGAACCTACGAGCAGTACTTC.